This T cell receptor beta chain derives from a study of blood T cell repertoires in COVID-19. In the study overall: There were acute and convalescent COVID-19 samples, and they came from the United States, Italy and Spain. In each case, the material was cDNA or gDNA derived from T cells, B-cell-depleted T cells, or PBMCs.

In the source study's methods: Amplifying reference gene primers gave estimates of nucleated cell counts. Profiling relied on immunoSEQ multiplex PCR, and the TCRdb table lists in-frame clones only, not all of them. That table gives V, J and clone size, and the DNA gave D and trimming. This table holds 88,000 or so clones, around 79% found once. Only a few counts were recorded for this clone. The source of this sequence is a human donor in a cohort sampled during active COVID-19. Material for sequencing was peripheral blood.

This chain's CDR3 is CASSPLTGASSGNTIYF. The CDR3 nucleotides read TGTGCCAGCTCACCACTTACAGGGGCTAGCTCTGGAAACACCATATATTTT. The genes are TRBV18 and TRBJ1-3; 7 nucleotides line up with TRBD1. V dropped 1 base and J dropped 0; count of bases not matched to a gene: 6. Germline CDR1 is KGHSH and CDR2 is LQKENI. This CDR3 is built from 17 residues. The whole variable domain, filled in from reference TRBV18 and TRBJ1-3, reads NAGVMQNPRHLVRRRGQEARLRCSPMKGHSHVYWYRQLPEEGLKFMVYLQKENIIDESGMPKERFSAEFPKEGPSILRIQQVVRGDSAAYFCASSPLTGASSGNTIYFGEGSWLTVV.